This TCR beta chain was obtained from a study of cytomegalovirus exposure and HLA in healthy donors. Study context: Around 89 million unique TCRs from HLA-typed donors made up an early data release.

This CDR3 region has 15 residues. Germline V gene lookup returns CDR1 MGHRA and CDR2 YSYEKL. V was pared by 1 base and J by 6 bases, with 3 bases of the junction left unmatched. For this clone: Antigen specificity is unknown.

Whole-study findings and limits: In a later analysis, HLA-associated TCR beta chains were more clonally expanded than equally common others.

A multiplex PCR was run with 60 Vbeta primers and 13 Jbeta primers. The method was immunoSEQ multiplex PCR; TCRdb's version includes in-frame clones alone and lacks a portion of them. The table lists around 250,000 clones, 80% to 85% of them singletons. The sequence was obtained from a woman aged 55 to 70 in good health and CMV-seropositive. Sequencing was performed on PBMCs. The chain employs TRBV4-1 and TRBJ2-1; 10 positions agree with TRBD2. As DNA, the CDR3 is TGCGCCAGCAGCCAAGTGGCTAGCGGGAGCAATGAGCAGTTCTTC. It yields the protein CASSQVASGSNEQFF.